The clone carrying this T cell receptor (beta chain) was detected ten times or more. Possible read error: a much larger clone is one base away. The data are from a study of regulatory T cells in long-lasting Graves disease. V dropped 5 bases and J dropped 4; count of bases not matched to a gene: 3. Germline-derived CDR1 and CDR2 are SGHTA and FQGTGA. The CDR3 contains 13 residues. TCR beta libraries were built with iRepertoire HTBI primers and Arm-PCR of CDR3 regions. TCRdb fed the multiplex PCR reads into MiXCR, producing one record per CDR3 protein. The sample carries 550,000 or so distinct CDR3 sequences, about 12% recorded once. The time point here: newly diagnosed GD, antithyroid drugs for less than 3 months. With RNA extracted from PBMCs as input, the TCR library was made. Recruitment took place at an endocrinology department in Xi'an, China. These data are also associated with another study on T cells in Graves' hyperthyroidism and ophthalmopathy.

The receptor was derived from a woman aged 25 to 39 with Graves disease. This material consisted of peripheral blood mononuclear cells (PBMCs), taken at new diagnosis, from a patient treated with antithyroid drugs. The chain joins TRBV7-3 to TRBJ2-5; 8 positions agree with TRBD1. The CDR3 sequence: CASSGDRGETQYF. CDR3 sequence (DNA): TGTGCCAGCAGCGGTGACAGGGGAGAGACCCAGTACTTC.